The clone carrying this TCR beta chain was seen repeatedly, ten times or more. Its cognate antigen is unknown. CDR1 DFQATT and CDR2 SNEGSKA come from the germline V gene (reference sequence). CDR3 size: 12 residues. V was clipped by 7 bases and J by 2 bases, with 9 bases between them. Amplified TCR beta CDR3 regions came from RNA transcripts. First-round RT-PCR with HTBI primers amplified the TCR CDR3 region. TCRdb fed the multiplex PCR reads into MiXCR, producing one record per CDR3 protein. The sample records approximately 400,000 distinct CDR3 sequences, 15% to 18% being singletons. This entry belongs to a study of T cells in Graves' hyperthyroidism and ophthalmopathy. Study conclusions and caveats: Using 13 V-J features, a model discriminated ophthalmopathy from stable hyperthyroidism.

Orbital computed tomography, thyroid ultrasound, serum thyroxine and TRAb, and clinical symptoms together informed the diagnoses. Material: blood. This clonotype originated in a woman younger than 35 with Graves' hyperthyroidism. The chain couples TRBV20-1 to TRBJ1-5, with unresolved D. The CDR3 protein is CSGRSGNQPQHF. CDR3 in DNA: TGCAGTGGCAGGAGCGGCAATCAGCCCCAGCATTTT.